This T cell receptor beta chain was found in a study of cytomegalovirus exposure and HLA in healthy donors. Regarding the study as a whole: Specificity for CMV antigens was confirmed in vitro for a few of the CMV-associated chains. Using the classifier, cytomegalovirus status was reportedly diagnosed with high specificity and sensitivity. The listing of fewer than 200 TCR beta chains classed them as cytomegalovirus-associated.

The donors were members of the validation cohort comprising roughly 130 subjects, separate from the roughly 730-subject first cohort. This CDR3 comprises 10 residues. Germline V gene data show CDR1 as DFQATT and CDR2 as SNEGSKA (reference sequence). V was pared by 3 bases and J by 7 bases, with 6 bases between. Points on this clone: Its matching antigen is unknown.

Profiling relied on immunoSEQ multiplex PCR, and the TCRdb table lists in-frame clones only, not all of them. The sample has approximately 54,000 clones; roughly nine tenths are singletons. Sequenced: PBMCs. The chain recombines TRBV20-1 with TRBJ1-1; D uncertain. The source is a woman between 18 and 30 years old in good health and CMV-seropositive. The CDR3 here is CSARGGEAFF. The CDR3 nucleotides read TGCAGTGCTAGGGGAGGTGAAGCTTTCTTT.